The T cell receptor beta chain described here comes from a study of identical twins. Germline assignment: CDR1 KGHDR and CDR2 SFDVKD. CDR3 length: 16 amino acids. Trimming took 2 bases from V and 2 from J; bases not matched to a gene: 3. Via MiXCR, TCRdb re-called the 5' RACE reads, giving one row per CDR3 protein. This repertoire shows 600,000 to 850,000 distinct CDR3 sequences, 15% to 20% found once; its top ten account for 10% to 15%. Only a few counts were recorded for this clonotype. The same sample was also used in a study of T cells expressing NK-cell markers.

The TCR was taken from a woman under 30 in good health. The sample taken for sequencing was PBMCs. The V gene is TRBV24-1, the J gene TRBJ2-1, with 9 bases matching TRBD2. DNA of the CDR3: TGTGCCACCAGTGATTCGCGGGGGGGGACCTACAATGAGCAGTTCTTC. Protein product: CATSDSRGGTYNEQFF.